This T cell receptor (beta chain) was observed in a study of shared clonotypes between healthy human individuals. The CDR3 has 14 residues. Trimming cost V 3 bases and J 4 bases, with 12 bases left between them. CDR1 is LNHDA and CDR2 is SQIVND in the germline V gene (reference sequence). The protocol was immunoSEQ multiplex PCR, while the TCRdb copy is restricted to in-frame clones and leaves out a portion. The sample contains over a million clones, around 95% of which appear only once. A word on this clone: The target antigen is unknown.

Broader study findings: Donor clonotype sharing was expected to depend on sequencing depth. The small donor group covered limited genetic and exposure diversity. Sharing across four donors was highest in naive CD4 (roughly 5%) and lowest in memory CD8 (approximately 0.4%). Clonotypes not shared had lower generation probabilities than those common to all four donors.

The clonotype was recovered from a man younger than 45 in good health. The chain carries TRBV19 and TRBJ1-2; D is unresolved. The material sequenced was naive CD4+ T cells sorted from blood. Subset meaning: CD45RA+ positively selected. The CDR3, as DNA: TGTGCCAGTAGTATCGGGCAGCCGATCTATGGCTACACCTTC. It specifies CASSIGQPIYGYTF.